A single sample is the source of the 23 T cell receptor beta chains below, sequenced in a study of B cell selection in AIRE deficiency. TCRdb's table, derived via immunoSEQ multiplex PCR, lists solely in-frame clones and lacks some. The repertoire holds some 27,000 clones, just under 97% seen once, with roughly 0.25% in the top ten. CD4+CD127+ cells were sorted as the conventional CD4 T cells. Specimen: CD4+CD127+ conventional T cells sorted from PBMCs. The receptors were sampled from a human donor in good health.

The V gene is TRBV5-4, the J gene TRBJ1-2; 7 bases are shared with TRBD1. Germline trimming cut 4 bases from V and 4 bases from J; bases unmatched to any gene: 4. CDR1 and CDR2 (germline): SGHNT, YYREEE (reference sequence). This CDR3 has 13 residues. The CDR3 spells CASSGGDSYGYTF. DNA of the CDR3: TGTGCCAGCAGCGGGGGGGACAGCTATGGCTACACCTTC.

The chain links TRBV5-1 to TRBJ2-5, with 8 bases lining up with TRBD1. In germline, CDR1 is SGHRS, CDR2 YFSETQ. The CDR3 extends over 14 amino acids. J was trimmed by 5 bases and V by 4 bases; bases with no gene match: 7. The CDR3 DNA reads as TGCGCCAGCAGCCGGACAGGGTTACAGGAGACCCAGTACTTC. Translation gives CASSRTGLQETQYF.

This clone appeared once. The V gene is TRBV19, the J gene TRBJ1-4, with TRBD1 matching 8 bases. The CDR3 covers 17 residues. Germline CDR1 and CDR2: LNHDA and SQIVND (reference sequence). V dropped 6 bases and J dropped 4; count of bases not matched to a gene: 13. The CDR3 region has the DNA TGTGCCAGTAGCTTCCCAGGGGGCCTGGTGGTTAATGAAAAACTGTTTTTT. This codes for CASSFPGGLVVNEKLFF.

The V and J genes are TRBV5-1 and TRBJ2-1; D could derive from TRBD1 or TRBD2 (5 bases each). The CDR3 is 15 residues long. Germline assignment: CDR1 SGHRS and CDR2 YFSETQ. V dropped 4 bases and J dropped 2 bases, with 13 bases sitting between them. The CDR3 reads CASSPRERTYNEQFF. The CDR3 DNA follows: TGCGCCAGCAGCCCCAGGGAGAGGACCTACAATGAGCAGTTCTTC.

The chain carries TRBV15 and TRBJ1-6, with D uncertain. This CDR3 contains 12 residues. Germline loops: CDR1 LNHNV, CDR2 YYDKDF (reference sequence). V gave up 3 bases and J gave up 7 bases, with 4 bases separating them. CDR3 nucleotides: TGTGCCACCAGCAGCAGCAATTCACCCCTCCACTTT. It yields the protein CATSSSNSPLHF.

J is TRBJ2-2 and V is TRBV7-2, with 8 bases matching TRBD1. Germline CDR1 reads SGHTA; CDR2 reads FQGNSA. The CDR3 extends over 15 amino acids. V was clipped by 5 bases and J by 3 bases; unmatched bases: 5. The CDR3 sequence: CASSAGQGDTGELFF. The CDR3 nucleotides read TGTGCCAGCAGCGCCGGACAGGGCGACACCGGGGAGCTGTTTTTT.

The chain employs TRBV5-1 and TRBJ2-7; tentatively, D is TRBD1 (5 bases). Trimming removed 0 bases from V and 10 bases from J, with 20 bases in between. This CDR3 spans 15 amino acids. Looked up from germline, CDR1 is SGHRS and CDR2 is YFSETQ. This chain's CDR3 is CASSLEDSAFEKQYF. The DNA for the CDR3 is TGCGCCAGCAGCTTGGAAGACAGTGCCTTCGAAAAACAGTACTTC. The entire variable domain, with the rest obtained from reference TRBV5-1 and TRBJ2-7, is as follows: KAGVTQTPRYLIKTRGQQVTLSCSPISGHRSVSWYQQTPGQGLQFLFEYFSETQRNKGNFPGRFSGRQFSNSRSEMNVSTLELGDSALYLCASSLEDSAFEKQYFGPGTRLTVT.

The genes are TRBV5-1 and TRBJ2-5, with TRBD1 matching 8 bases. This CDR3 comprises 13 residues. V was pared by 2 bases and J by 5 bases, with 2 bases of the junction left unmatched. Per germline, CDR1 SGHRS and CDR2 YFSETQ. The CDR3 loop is CASSFRGLETQYF. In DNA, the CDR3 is TGCGCCAGCAGCTTCAGGGGGCTGGAGACCCAGTACTTC.

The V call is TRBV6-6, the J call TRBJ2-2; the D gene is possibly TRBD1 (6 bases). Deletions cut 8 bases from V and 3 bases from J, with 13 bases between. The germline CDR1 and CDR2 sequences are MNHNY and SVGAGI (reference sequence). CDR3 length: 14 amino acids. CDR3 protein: CASQGRMDTGELFF. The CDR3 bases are TGTGCCAGCCAGGGGCGTATGGACACCGGGGAGCTGTTTTTT.

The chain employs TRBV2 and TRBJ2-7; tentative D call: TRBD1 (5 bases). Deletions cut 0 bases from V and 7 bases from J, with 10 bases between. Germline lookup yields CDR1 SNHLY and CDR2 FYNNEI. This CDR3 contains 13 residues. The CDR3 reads CASSEAGLLEQYF. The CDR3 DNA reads TGTGCCAGCAGTGAAGCGGGGCTGTTAGAGCAGTACTTC. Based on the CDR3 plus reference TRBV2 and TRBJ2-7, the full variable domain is EPEVTQTPSHQVTQMGQEVILRCVPISNHLYFYWYRQILGQKVEFLVSFYNNEISEKSEIFDDQFSVERPDGSNFTLKIRSTKLEDSAMYFCASSEAGLLEQYFGPGTRLTVT.

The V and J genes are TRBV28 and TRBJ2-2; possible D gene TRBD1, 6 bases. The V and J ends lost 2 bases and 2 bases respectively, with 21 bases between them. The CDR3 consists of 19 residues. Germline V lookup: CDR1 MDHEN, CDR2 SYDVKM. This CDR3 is CASSLPMGDYRENTGELFF. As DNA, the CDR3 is TGTGCCAGCAGTTTACCAATGGGCGATTACAGGGAAAACACCGGGGAGCTGTTTTTT.

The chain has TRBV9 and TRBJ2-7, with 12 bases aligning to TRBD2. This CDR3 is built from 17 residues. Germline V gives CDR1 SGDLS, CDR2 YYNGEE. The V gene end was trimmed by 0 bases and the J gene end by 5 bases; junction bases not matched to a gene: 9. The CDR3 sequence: CASSVGLAGGPWNEQYF. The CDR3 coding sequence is TGTGCCAGCAGCGTAGGCCTAGCGGGAGGGCCCTGGAACGAGCAGTACTTC.

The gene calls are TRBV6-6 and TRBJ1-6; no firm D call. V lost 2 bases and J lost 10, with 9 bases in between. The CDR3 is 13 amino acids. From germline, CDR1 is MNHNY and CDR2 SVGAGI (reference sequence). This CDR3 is CASSYEVGSPLHF. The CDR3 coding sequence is TGTGCCAGCAGTTACGAGGTTGGCTCACCCCTCCACTTT.

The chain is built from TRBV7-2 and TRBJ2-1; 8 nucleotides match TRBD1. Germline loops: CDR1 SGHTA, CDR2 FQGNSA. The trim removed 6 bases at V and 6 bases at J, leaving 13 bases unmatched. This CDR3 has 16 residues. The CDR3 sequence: CASSWYGTGMPNEQFF. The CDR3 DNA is TGTGCCAGCAGTTGGTATGGGACAGGTATGCCCAATGAGCAGTTCTTC.

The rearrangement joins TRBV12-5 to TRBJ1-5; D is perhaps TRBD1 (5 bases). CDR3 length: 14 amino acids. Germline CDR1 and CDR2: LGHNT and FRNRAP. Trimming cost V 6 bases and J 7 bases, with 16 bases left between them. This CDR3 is CASGSQGGGQPQHF. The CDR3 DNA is TGTGCTAGTGGGTCCCAGGGAGGAGGGCAGCCCCAGCATTTT.

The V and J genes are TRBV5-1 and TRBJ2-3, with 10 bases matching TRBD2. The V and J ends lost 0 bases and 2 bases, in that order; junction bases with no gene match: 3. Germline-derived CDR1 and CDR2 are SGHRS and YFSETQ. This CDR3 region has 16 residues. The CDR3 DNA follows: TGCGCCAGCAGCTTGGCTAGCGGGAGTTTCACAGATACGCAGTATTTT. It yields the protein CASSLASGSFTDTQYF.

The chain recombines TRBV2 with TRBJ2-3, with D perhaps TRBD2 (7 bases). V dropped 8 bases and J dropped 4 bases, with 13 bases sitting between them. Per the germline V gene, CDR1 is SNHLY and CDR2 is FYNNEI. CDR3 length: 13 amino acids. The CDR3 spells CASEQGGADTQYF. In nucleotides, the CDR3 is TGTGCCAGCGAACAGGGAGGGGCAGATACGCAGTATTTT.

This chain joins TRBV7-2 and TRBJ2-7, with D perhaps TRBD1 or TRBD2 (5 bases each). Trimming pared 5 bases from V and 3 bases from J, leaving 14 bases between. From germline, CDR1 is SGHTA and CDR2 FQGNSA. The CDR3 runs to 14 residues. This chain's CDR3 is CASSASGTRYEQYF. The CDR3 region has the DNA TGTGCCAGCAGCGCATCCGGGACCCGCTACGAGCAGTACTTC.

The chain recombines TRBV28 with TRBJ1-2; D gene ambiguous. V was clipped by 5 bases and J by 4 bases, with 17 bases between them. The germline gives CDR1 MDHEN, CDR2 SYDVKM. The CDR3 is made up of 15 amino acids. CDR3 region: CASSPGSAGSYGYTF. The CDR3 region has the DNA TGTGCCAGCAGTCCGGGGTCTGCGGGGAGCTATGGCTACACCTTC.

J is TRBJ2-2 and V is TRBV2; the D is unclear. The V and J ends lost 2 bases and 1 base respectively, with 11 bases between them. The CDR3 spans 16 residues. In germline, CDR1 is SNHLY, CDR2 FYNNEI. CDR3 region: CASSENRPKNTGELFF. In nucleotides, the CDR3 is TGTGCCAGCAGTGAAAACAGACCCAAGAACACCGGGGAGCTGTTTTTT. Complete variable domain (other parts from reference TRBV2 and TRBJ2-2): EPEVTQTPSHQVTQMGQEVILRCVPISNHLYFYWYRQILGQKVEFLVSFYNNEISEKSEIFDDQFSVERPDGSNFTLKIRSTKLEDSAMYFCASSENRPKNTGELFFGEGSRLTVL.

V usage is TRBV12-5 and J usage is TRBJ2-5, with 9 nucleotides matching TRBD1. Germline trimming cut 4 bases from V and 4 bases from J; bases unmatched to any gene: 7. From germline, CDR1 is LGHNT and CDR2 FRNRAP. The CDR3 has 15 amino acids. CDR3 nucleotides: TGTGCTAGTGGTTGGGGGACAGGGATTGGAGAGACCCAGTACTTC. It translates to CASGWGTGIGETQYF.

The CDR3 protein is CAWISGGYNEQFF. The CDR3 DNA is TGTGCCTGGATTAGCGGGGGATACAATGAGCAGTTCTTC. This rearrangement joins TRBV30 to TRBJ2-1; 9 bases match TRBD2. From germline, CDR1 is GTSNPN and CDR2 SVGIG (reference sequence). The CDR3 has 13 amino acids. V trimming: 4 bases; J trimming: 4 bases; junction bases outside the gene matches: 2.

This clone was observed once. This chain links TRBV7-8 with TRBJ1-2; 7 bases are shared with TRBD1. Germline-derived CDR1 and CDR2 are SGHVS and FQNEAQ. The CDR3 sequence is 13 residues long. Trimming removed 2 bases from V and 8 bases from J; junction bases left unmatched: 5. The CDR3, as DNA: TGTGCCAGCAGCTTAAAGGGGGCAGGAGGCTACACCTTC. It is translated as CASSLKGAGGYTF. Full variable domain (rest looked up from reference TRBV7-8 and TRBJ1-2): GAGVSQSPRYKVAKRGQDVALRCDPISGHVSLFWYQQALGQGPEFLTYFQNEAQLDKSGLPSDRFFAERPEGSVSTLKIQRTQQEDSAVYLCASSLKGAGGYTFGSGTRLTVV.